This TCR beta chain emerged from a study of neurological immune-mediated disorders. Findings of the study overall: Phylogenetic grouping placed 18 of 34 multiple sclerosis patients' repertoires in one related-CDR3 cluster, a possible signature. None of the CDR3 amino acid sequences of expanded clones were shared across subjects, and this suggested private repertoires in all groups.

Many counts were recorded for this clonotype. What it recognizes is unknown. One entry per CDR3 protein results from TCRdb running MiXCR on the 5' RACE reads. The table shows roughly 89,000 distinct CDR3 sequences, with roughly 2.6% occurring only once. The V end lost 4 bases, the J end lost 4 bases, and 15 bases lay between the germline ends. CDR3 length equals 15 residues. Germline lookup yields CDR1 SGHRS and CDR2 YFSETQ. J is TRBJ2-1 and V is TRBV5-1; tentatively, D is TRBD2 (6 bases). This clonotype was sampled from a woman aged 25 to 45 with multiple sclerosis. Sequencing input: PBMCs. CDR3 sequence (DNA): TGCGCCAGCAGCGCCCCGGGACTCGAGTACAATGAGCAGTTCTTC. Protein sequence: CASSAPGLEYNEQFF.